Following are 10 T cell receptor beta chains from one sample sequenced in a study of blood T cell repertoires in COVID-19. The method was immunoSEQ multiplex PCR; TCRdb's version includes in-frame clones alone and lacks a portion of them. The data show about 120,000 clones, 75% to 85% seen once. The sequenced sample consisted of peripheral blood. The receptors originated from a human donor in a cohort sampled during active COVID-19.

The CDR3 sequence: CASSGDSQETQYF. Here the CDR3 DNA reads TGTGCCAGCAGTGGGGACAGTCAAGAGACCCAGTACTTC. This chain joins TRBV2 and TRBJ2-5; 7 bases match TRBD1. The V gene's germline CDR1 is SNHLY and CDR2 FYNNEI. Trimming removed 4 bases from V and 2 bases from J; junction bases left unmatched: 1. The CDR3 sequence is 13 residues long. Full variable domain (rest looked up from reference TRBV2 and TRBJ2-5): EPEVTQTPSHQVTQMGQEVILRCVPISNHLYFYWYRQILGQKVEFLVSFYNNEISEKSEIFDDQFSVERPDGSNFTLKIRSTKLEDSAMYFCASSGDSQETQYFGPGTRLLVL.

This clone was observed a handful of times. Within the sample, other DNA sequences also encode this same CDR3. The CDR3, as DNA: TGTGCCAGCAGCCCGACAGGAGACCAGCCCCAGCATTTT. Its translation: CASSPTGDQPQHF. The chain uses TRBV6-5 and TRBJ1-5, with D possibly being TRBD1 (6 bases). V shed 6 bases and J shed 7 bases, with 13 bases lying between them. Germline CDR1 and CDR2: MNHEY and SVGAGI. CDR3 size: 13 residues.

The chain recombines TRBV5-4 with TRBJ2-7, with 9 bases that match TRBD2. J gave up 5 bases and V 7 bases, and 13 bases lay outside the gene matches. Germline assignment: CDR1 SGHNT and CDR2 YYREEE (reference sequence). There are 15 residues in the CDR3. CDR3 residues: CASGRGLAGVDEQYF. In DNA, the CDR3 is TGTGCCAGCGGGAGGGGGTTAGCGGGGGTCGACGAGCAGTACTTC.

The chain's CDR3 is CASSQDLTTQETQYF. In nucleotides, the CDR3 is TGTGCCAGCAGCCAAGATTTAACTACCCAAGAGACCCAGTACTTC. The chain recombines TRBV3-1 (or the pseudogene TRBV3-2) with TRBJ2-5; no reliable D call. The CDR3 extends over 15 amino acids. The V end was cut by 0 bases, the J end by 1 base, with 9 bases between. Germline CDR1 reads LGHDT; CDR2 reads YNNKEL (reference sequence).

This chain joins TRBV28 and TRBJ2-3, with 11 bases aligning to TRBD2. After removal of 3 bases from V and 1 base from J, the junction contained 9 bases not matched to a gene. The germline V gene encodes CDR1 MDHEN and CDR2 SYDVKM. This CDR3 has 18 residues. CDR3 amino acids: CASSFGRLAGSGTDTQYF. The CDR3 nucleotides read TGTGCCAGCAGTTTTGGCAGACTAGCGGGATCGGGCACAGATACGCAGTATTTT.

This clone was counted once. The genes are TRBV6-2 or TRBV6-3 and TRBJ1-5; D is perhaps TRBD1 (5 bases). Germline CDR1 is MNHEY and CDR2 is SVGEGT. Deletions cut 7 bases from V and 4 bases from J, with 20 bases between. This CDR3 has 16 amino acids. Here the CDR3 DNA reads TGTGCCAGCACCCCAGGCAATGGGGGGGGGAATCAGCCCCAGCATTTT. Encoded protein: CASTPGNGGGNQPQHF.

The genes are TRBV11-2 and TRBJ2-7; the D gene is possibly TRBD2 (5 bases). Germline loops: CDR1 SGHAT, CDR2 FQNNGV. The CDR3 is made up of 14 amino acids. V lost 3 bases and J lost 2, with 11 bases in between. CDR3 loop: CASSLRVPPYEQYF. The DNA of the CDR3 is TGTGCCAGCAGCTTGAGGGTCCCCCCCTACGAGCAGTACTTC. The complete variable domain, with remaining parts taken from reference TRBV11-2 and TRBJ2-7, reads EAGVAQSPRYKIIEKRQSVAFWCNPISGHATLYWYQQILGQGPKLLIQFQNNGVVDDSQLPKDRFSAERLKGVDSTLKIQPAKLEDSAVYLCASSLRVPPYEQYFGPGTRLTVT.

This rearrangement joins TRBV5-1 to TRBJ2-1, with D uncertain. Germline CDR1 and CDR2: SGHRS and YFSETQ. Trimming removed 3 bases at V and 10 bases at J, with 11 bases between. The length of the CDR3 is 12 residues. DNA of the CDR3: TGCGCCAGCAGCTCCCCGGGTTTGGAGCAGTTCTTC. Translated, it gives CASSSPGLEQFF.

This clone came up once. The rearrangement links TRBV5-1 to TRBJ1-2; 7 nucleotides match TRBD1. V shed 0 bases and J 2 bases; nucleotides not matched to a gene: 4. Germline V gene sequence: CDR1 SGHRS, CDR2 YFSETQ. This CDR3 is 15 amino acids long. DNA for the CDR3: TGCGCCAGCAGCTTGGACCCGGGACAGAACTATGGCTACACCTTC. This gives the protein CASSLDPGQNYGYTF.

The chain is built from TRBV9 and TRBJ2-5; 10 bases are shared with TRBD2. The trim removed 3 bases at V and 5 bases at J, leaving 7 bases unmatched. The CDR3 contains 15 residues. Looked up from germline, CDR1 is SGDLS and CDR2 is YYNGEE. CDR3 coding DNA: TGTGCCAGCAGCGGCCTAGCGGGAGTAGGCGAGACCCAGTACTTC. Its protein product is CASSGLAGVGETQYF. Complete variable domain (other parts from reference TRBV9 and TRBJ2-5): DSGVTQTPKHLITATGQRVTLRCSPRSGDLSVYWYQQSLDQGLQFLIQYYNGEERAKGNILERFSAQQFPDLHSELNLSSLELGDSALYFCASSGLAGVGETQYFGPGTRLLVL.